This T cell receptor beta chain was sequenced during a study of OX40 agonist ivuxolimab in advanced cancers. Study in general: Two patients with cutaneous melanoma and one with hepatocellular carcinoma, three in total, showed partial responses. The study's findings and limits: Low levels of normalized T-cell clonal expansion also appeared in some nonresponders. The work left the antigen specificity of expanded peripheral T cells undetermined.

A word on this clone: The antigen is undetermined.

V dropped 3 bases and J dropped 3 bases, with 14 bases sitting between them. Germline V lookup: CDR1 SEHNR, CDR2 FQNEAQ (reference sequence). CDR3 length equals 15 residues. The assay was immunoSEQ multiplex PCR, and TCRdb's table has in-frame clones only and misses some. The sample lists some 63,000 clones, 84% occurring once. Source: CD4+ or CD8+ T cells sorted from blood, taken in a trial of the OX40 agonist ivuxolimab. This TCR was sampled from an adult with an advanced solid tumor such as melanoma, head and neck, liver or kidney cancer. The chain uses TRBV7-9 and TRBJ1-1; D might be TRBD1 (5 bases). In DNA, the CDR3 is TGTGCCAGCAGCTTCGGCCCCGGGGCATACACTGAAGCTTTCTTT. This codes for CASSFGPGAYTEAFF.